The entry below gives a single T cell receptor beta chain sequence along with its context. This sequence may be a read error, since a much larger clone differs from it by one base. RNA transcripts gave rise to amplified TCR beta CDR3 regions. Using the HTBI primer set, a first-round RT-PCR was run on the TCR CDR3. TCRdb independently ran MiXCR on the multiplex PCR reads; one entry per CDR3 protein. The data show almost 600,000 distinct CDR3 sequences, 11% to 15% seen once. There are 14 residues in the CDR3. Germline V gene sequence: CDR1 SQVTM, CDR2 ANQGSEA. This specimen belongs to a study of T cells in Graves' hyperthyroidism and ophthalmopathy. The sample of blood was obtained at first hyperthyroidism diagnosis (before any ophthalmopathy symptoms).

This sequence originates from a woman in her 30s with Graves' hyperthyroidism that later progressed to Graves' ophthalmopathy. The chain recombines TRBV29-1 with TRBJ2-7; no definite D call. Sample: blood. CDR3: CNVERSGGGYEQYF. The DNA of the CDR3 is TGCAACGTTGAGCGATCGGGTGGCGGCTACGAGCAGTACTTC.